The sequence of this T cell receptor beta chain was determined in a study of T cell clones after liver transplantation. About this clone itself: No DNA is shown, since the ends of the CDR3 on it are uncertain; the CDR3 is the one TCRdb lists.

Ends included, the CDR3 has 14 residues. Using immunoSEQ multiplex PCR, the repertoire was profiled, and TCRdb retains in-frame clones only, with some absent. The sample has around 110,000 clones, 90% seen once; the top ten hold 0.65% to 0.95%. The sequencing here drew on CD4+ T cells from blood, taken 12 months after liver transplant. J is TRBJ2-5 and V is TRBV23-1. TRBV23-1 is filed as an ORF, its function uncertain. The clonotype originates from a human patient who received a liver transplant. Some T cells may have come from the graft donor. The CDR3: CASSSGPARETQYF.